This T cell receptor beta chain was observed in a study of cytomegalovirus exposure and HLA in healthy donors. Germline CDR1 and CDR2: LNHDA and SQIVND (reference sequence). Trimming removed 5 bases from V and 4 bases from J, with 11 bases in between. The CDR3 sequence is 13 residues long. This PCR relied on a set of 60 Vbeta primers and 13 Jbeta primers. Profiled with immunoSEQ multiplex PCR; TCRdb holds only in-frame clones, not every one. The sample records around 130,000 clones, roughly three quarters being singletons. The sequence came from a woman between 18 and 30 years old in good health and CMV-seronegative. Input material: PBMCs. The chain uses TRBV19 and TRBJ1-1; perhaps TRBD1 as D (6 bases). CDR3 sequence (DNA): TGTGCCAGTAGTTTGGGAGGGGGCACTGAAGCTTTCTTT. Protein: CASSLGGGTEAFF.